These 6 T cell receptor beta chains originate from one sample sequenced in a study of OX40 agonist ivuxolimab in advanced cancers. The assay was immunoSEQ multiplex PCR, and TCRdb's table has in-frame clones only and misses some. The sample includes some 44,000 clones, roughly 86% seen only once; the top ten take 30% to 45%. Sequences were derived from CD4+ or CD8+ T cells sorted from blood, sampled in a trial of the OX40 agonist ivuxolimab. Receptors originate from an adult with an advanced solid tumor such as melanoma, head and neck, liver or kidney cancer.

The rearrangement uses TRBV7-2 and TRBJ1-2, with D perhaps matching TRBD1 (5 bases). Germline V gene lookup returns CDR1 SGHTA and CDR2 FQGNSA. V was trimmed by 6 bases and J by 5 bases, leaving 19 bases between them. The length of the CDR3 is 15 residues. The CDR3 DNA reads TGTGCCAGCAGATCGGGACCTCTTTGGGGTTATGGCTACACCTTC. Translated, it gives CASRSGPLWGYGYTF.

The chain uses TRBV19 and TRBJ2-5; TRBD2 matches 10 bases. CDR3 length equals 17 residues. Germline V lookup: CDR1 LNHDA, CDR2 SQIVND (reference sequence). Trimming took 1 base from V and 5 from J; bases not matched to a gene: 10. The CDR3 sequence is CASSIAPLASGSETQYF. CDR3 in DNA: TGTGCCAGTAGTATAGCCCCGTTGGCTAGCGGGAGCGAGACCCAGTACTTC.

V is TRBV2 and J is TRBJ1-5; D perhaps matches TRBD1 (5 bases). Germline CDR1 reads SNHLY; CDR2 reads FYNNEI. V lost 8 bases to trimming and J lost 7 bases, with 12 bases between them. This CDR3 region has 12 residues. CDR3 loop: CASGRGGQPQHF. The CDR3 DNA follows: TGTGCCAGCGGACGGGGCGGGCAGCCCCAGCATTTT. Together with reference TRBV2 and TRBJ1-5, the CDR3 gives the full variable domain: EPEVTQTPSHQVTQMGQEVILRCVPISNHLYFYWYRQILGQKVEFLVSFYNNEISEKSEIFDDQFSVERPDGSNFTLKIRSTKLEDSAMYFCASGRGGQPQHFGDGTRLSIL.

This rearrangement joins TRBV6-1 to TRBJ1-2; D is possibly TRBD1 (6 bases). The CDR3 loop spans 14 amino acids. CDR1 and CDR2 from the germline V gene are MNHNS and SASEGT. V lost 5 bases and J 7 bases, leaving 17 bases between the germline ends. The CDR3 spells CASSPTGLRSGYTF. The CDR3 DNA reads as TGTGCCAGCAGTCCAACAGGGCTTCGATCTGGCTACACCTTC.

The chain combines TRBV18 with TRBJ1-5; no definite D call. Germline V gene data show CDR1 as KGHSH and CDR2 as LQKENI. CDR3 length: 15 residues. V was cut by 2 bases and J by 0 bases, with 8 bases left in between. Written as DNA, the CDR3 is TGTGCCAGCTCACCAGAGGCGGATAGCAATCAGCCCCAGCATTTT. Its protein is CASSPEADSNQPQHF.

This clone has only one observation. This chain links TRBV28 with TRBJ1-3; TRBD1 might be the D (6 bases). The CDR3 sequence is 16 residues long. Germline assignment: CDR1 MDHEN and CDR2 SYDVKM. Trimming pared 7 bases from V and 4 bases from J, leaving 20 bases between. The CDR3, as DNA: TGTGCCAGCACTACTGCGGGGGCAGGGAGAGGAAACACCATATATTTT. It translates to CASTTAGAGRGNTIYF.